This TCR beta chain came from a study of identical twins. Each donor (without exception) was a healthy Caucasian. This CDR3 has 15 residues. V shed 0 bases and J shed 7 bases, with 12 bases lying between them. Germline V gives CDR1 LGHNA, CDR2 YNFKEQ. Study results and limitations: Whereas memory repertoires showed no such difference, abundant cord blood beta clonotypes carried fewer insertions.

Concerning this clonotype itself: Its antigen is as yet unknown.

Each CDR3 protein is one row after TCRdb ran MiXCR on the 5' RACE reads. The sample holds 300,000 to 400,000 distinct CDR3 sequences, 8.5% to 10% seen once. The specimen sequenced was naive T cells sorted from blood. The rearrangement uses TRBV4-2 and TRBJ2-2; D perhaps matches TRBD2 (6 bases). This TCR was recovered from a woman between 50 and 59 years old in good health. The CDR3 spells CASSQDRRDLGELFF. DNA for the CDR3: TGTGCCAGCAGCCAAGATAGGCGGGACCTCGGGGAGCTGTTTTTT.